Following are 9 T cell receptor beta chains from one sample sequenced in a study of early T cells in non-severe SARS-CoV-2 infection. TCRdb redid the calling of the 5' RACE reads with MiXCR, one entry per CDR3 protein. This table has about 73,000 distinct CDR3 sequences, roughly 13% appearing once. Sequencing used whole blood. The source is an adult who was a healthcare worker with PCR-confirmed SARS-CoV-2 infection or an uninfected control (not recorded which).

Only a few counts were recorded for this clonotype. The chain carries TRBV28 and TRBJ1-5; 7 bases are shared with TRBD1. V trimming: 6 bases; J trimming: 0 bases; junction bases outside the gene matches: 8. CDR1 is MDHEN, CDR2 SYDVKM, per germline. The CDR3 length is 16 residues. The DNA of the CDR3 is TGTGCCAGCAGGGGGGACAGCTGGAATAGCAATCAGCCCCAGCATTTT. It translates to CASRGDSWNSNQPQHF.

This clonotype has more than one count but fewer than ten. The chain links TRBV7-2 to TRBJ2-2, with 7 bases aligning to TRBD1. Germline V CDR1 and CDR2: SGHTA, FQGNSA. The CDR3 sequence is 17 residues long. J was trimmed by 2 bases and V by 4 bases; bases with no gene match: 10. The CDR3 loop reads CASSSQPGTVNTGELFF. For the CDR3, the DNA is TGTGCCAGCAGCTCTCAACCCGGGACAGTCAACACCGGGGAGCTGTTTTTT. Variable domain in full (rest from reference TRBV7-2 and TRBJ2-2): GAGVSQSPSNKVTEKGKDVELRCDPISGHTALYWYRQSLGQGLEFLIYFQGNSAPDKSGLPSDRFSAERTGGSVSTLTIQRTQQEDSAVYLCASSSQPGTVNTGELFFGEGSRLTVL.

The CDR3 DNA follows: TGTGCCAGCAGCTTAGAAAGGAACACTGAAGCTTTCTTT. Translating it yields CASSLERNTEAFF. The rearrangement links TRBV7-9 to TRBJ1-1; D is unresolved. There are 13 residues in the CDR3. In germline, CDR1 is SEHNR, CDR2 FQNEAQ (reference sequence). Trimming shortened V by 1 base and J by 1 base, and 4 bases separated the two germline ends.

The rearrangement links TRBV5-5 to TRBJ1-4; D not certain. CDR1 and CDR2 from the germline V gene are SGHKS and YYEKEE (reference sequence). V was trimmed by 4 bases and J by 4 bases, leaving 14 bases between them. This CDR3 has 15 amino acids. The CDR3, as DNA: TGTGCCAGCAGCCCCCCGGACGGAATTAATGAAAAACTGTTTTTT. It encodes CASSPPDGINEKLFF.

This chain connects TRBV12-3 or TRBV12-4 to TRBJ2-1; tentative D call: TRBD2 (6 bases). This CDR3 region has 14 residues. The V end was cut by 6 bases, the J end by 9 bases, with 18 bases between. CDR3 residues: CASRLPGTYREQFF. For the CDR3, the DNA is TGTGCCAGCAGGCTCCCGGGGACTTACCGTGAGCAGTTCTTC.

The chain couples TRBV20-1 to TRBJ2-2; 10 bases match TRBD2. The germline V gene has CDR1 DFQATT and CDR2 SNEGSKA (reference sequence). The CDR3 spans 16 residues. The V gene end was trimmed by 3 bases and the J gene end by 4 bases; junction bases not matched to a gene: 8. The CDR3 sequence is CSARGPLAGITGELFF. The CDR3 bases are TGCAGTGCTAGGGGCCCACTAGCGGGGATCACCGGGGAGCTGTTTTTT.

This clonotype has a handful of counts. The V and J genes are TRBV5-1 and TRBJ2-5; 8 bases are a match to TRBD2. Germline-derived CDR1 and CDR2 are SGHRS and YFSETQ. This CDR3 is built from 14 residues. After removal of 3 bases from V and 4 bases from J, the junction contained 5 bases not matched to a gene. The CDR3 loop reads CASSWTSPGETQYF. The CDR3 DNA follows: TGCGCCAGCAGCTGGACTAGCCCCGGAGAGACCCAGTACTTC.

The rearrangement links TRBV6-2 or TRBV6-3 to TRBJ2-7; D not certain. Germline V gene lookup returns CDR1 MNHEY and CDR2 SVGEGT. Trimming stripped 5 bases from V and 0 bases from J, with 8 bases between. This CDR3 region has 13 residues. The CDR3 bases are TGTGCCAGCAGTACTGTGAACTCCTACGAGCAGTACTTC. Protein: CASSTVNSYEQYF.

The chain employs TRBV14 and TRBJ2-3; 7 bases line up with TRBD1. This CDR3 is 14 amino acids long. The junction had 6 bases not matched to a gene; V was cut back by 1 base and J by 8 bases. Per germline, CDR1 SGHDN and CDR2 FVKESK. The CDR3 bases are TGTGCCAGCAGCCAAGTACAGGGGAGAGGTACGCAGTATTTT. Translating gives CASSQVQGRGTQYF.